This is a list of T cell receptor beta chains from one sample in a study of blood T cell repertoires in COVID-19. The protocol was immunoSEQ multiplex PCR, while the TCRdb copy is restricted to in-frame clones and leaves out a portion. The table shows around 320,000 clones, with roughly 88% occurring only once. The specimen was peripheral blood. Receptor source: a woman in her thirties who had recovered from COVID-19. Both conserved end residues are part of each CDR3. The D gene is left open where the match is weak. Clone size is stated in some rows and not others, as once, few, many or a class when expanded.

TRBV6-4	-	-	TRBJ1-5	13	CASSTGRNQPQHF	TGTGCCAGCAGTACAGGGCGCAATCAGCCCCAGCATTTT
TRBV7-2	-	-	TRBJ1-5	14	CASSYFQGNQPQHF	TGTGCCAGCAGCTACTTTCAGGGAAATCAGCCCCAGCATTTT
TRBV19	TRBD1	-	TRBJ1-1	12	CASRTGWTEAFF	TGTGCCAGTAGGACAGGGTGGACTGAAGCTTTCTTT
TRBV5-1	-	-	TRBJ2-5	13	CASSLAGKETQYF	TGCGCCAGCAGCTTGGCCGGGAAAGAGACCCAGTACTTC
TRBV11-2	TRBD1	-	TRBJ2-3	17	CASSSALGQGGTDTQYF	TGTGCCAGCAGCTCCGCACTGGGACAGGGGGGCACAGATACGCAGTATTTT
TRBV2	-	-	TRBJ2-1	12	CASSEHYNEQFF	TGTGCCAGCAGTGAACATTACAATGAGCAGTTCTTC
TRBV5-6	-	-	TRBJ2-1	13	CASSQGRYNEQFF	TGTGCCAGCAGCCAGGGCCGGTACAATGAGCAGTTCTTC
TRBV4-1	TRBD1	-	TRBJ1-3	15	CASPRGTGAGNTIYF	TGCGCCAGCCCGAGGGGGACAGGGGCTGGAAACACCATATATTTT
TRBV2	TRBD1	-	TRBJ2-7	13	CASRNRDRGEQYF	TGTGCCAGCAGGAACCGGGACAGAGGCGAGCAGTACTTC
TRBV5-6	-	-	TRBJ1-4	15	CASSRTVATNEKLFF	TGTGCCAGCAGCCGGACAGTTGCAACTAATGAAAAACTGTTTTTT
TRBV28	TRBD1	once	TRBJ1-1	16	CASTSLGDRDQSEAFF	TGTGCCAGCACCTCCCTAGGAGACAGGGACCAATCTGAAGCTTTCTTT
TRBV2	-	-	TRBJ1-1	15	CASSEEGGGLAEAFF	TGTGCCAGCAGTGAAGAGGGAGGGGGGTTGGCTGAAGCTTTCTTT
TRBV2	-	-	TRBJ2-2	13	CASSEQNTGELFF	TGTGCCAGCAGTGAACAGAACACCGGGGAGCTGTTTTTT
TRBV15	-	-	TRBJ1-1	15	CATSTSPGANTEAFF	TGTGCCACCAGCACAAGTCCGGGAGCGAACACTGAAGCTTTCTTT
TRBV7-9	TRBD2	-	TRBJ2-5	16	CASSLVGSGGRETQYF	TGTGCCAGCAGCTTAGTTGGTAGCGGGGGTAGAGAGACCCAGTACTTC
TRBV5-4	-	-	TRBJ1-2	13	CASRPGLLYGYTF	TGTGCCAGCAGGCCAGGGTTGCTCTATGGCTACACCTTC
TRBV3-1/TRBV3-2	-	-	TRBJ1-1	14	CASSRTSGDAEAFF	TGTGCCAGCAGCCGAACCAGCGGAGACGCTGAAGCTTTCTTT
TRBV2	TRBD2	once	TRBJ2-5	15	CASSELAVVQETQYF	TGTGCCAGCAGCGAACTAGCGGTAGTTCAAGAGACCCAGTACTTC
TRBV27	-	-	TRBJ1-1	16	CASSLNEGGANTEAFF	TGTGCCAGCAGTTTAAATGAAGGGGGGGCAAACACTGAAGCTTTCTTT
TRBV10-3	TRBD1	-	TRBJ1-2	13	CAISESGQALNTF	TGTGCCATCAGTGAGTCGGGACAGGCCTTGAACACCTTC
TRBV7-9	-	-	TRBJ2-5	14	CASSAQGGGETQYF	TGTGCCAGCTCCGCACAGGGCGGTGGCGAGACCCAGTACTTC
TRBV19	-	once	TRBJ1-1	14	CASSRGGAATEAFF	TGTGCCAGTAGTAGAGGGGGAGCGGCCACTGAAGCTTTCTTT
TRBV4-1	-	-	TRBJ1-1	15	CASSQERSGRTEAFF	TGCGCCAGCAGCCAAGAACGGTCAGGCCGCACTGAAGCTTTCTTT
TRBV20-1	-	-	TRBJ1-5	12	CSASSGSQPQHF	TGCAGTGCTAGTAGCGGCAGCCAGCCCCAGCATTTT
TRBV7-3	-	-	TRBJ2-7	13	CASSPSPSREQYF	TGTGCCAGCAGCCCATCTCCGAGTCGAGAGCAGTACTTC
TRBV28	TRBD1	-	TRBJ1-2	12	CASRTGGYGYTF	TGTGCCAGCAGGACAGGGGGCTATGGCTACACCTTC
TRBV7-9	-	once	TRBJ2-6	16	CASSLSADSGANVLTF	TGTGCCAGCAGCTTGAGCGCAGACTCTGGGGCCAACGTCCTGACTTTC
TRBV5-6	-	-	TRBJ1-5	12	CASSEVNQPQHF	TGTGCCAGCAGCGAGGTGAATCAGCCCCAGCATTTT
TRBV9	TRBD1	-	TRBJ2-5	15	CASSTRTGRQETQYF	TGTGCCAGCAGCACCCGGACAGGGAGACAAGAGACCCAGTACTTC